The 23 T cell receptor beta chains in this list originate from one sample, sequenced in a study of blood T cell repertoires in COVID-19. The table came from immunoSEQ multiplex PCR; TCRdb's copy has only in-frame clones and leaves some out. Of hundreds of thousands of clones listed, 85% to 90% were seen once; the top ten hold over 0.95%. The sample comprised PBMCs or T cells enriched from blood (not recorded which). The receptors were gathered from a man aged 25-45 years who had recovered from COVID-19.

The chain couples TRBV4-1 to TRBJ2-1, with 7 bases that match TRBD2. With V trimmed by 1 base and J by 4 bases, 7 bases remained unmatched. The CDR3 extends over 16 amino acids. Germline lookup yields CDR1 MGHRA and CDR2 YSYEKL. CDR3 protein: CASSQVGRAGYNEQFF. Written as DNA, the CDR3 is TGCGCCAGCAGCCAAGTAGGGAGGGCAGGGTACAATGAGCAGTTCTTC.

The rearrangement joins TRBV28 to TRBJ2-7; tentative D call: TRBD2 (6 bases). Trimming shortened V by 5 bases and J by 9 bases, and 20 bases separated the two germline ends. The CDR3 runs to 14 residues. CDR1 is MDHEN and CDR2 is SYDVKM in the germline V gene. Written as DNA, the CDR3 is TGTGCCAGCAGTCAAGGGACGGGACTTACGAGGCAGTACTTC. This sequence encodes CASSQGTGLTRQYF.

The rearrangement links TRBV27 to TRBJ2-3, with 10 positions matching TRBD2. The V and J ends lost 5 bases and 4 bases, in that order; junction bases with no gene match: 12. This CDR3 has 17 amino acids. The germline CDR1 and CDR2 sequences are MNHEY and SMNVEV (reference sequence). CDR3 bases: TGTGCCAGCAGTAAATGGGCGGGGACTAGCGCCCCAGATACGCAGTATTTT. Its translation: CASSKWAGTSAPDTQYF.

The CDR3 region has the DNA TGTGCCAGCAGCACCTCACCGAGCTCTGGAAACACCATATATTTT. Its protein product is CASSTSPSSGNTIYF. The chain carries TRBV21-1 and TRBJ1-3. TRBV21-1 is a documented pseudogene. The CDR3 sequence is 15 residues long.

This rearrangement joins TRBV28 to TRBJ2-7, with 8 bases aligning to TRBD1. This CDR3 comprises 15 residues. Trimming at V came to 5 bases and at J to 3 bases, leaving 9 bases not matched to a gene. Germline CDR1 is MDHEN and CDR2 is SYDVKM. The CDR3 region has the DNA TGTGCCAGCAGTCGACCAGGGGGCGTCATCTACGAGCAGTACTTC. It specifies CASSRPGGVIYEQYF.

The chain has TRBV11-2 and TRBJ2-5; TRBD1 matches 10 bases. Germline V gene sequence: CDR1 SGHAT, CDR2 FQNNGV. CDR3 length: 18 residues. V gave up 1 base and J gave up 2 bases; unmatched junction bases: 10. CDR3 region: CASSLVGQGSTLQETQYF. In DNA, the CDR3 is TGTGCCAGCAGCTTAGTGGGACAGGGGTCAACCCTTCAAGAGACCCAGTACTTC.

This clone was seen a handful of times. CDR3 residues: CASSRQGEGNQPQHF. CDR3 coding DNA: TGTGCCAGCAGTAGACAGGGCGAGGGCAATCAGCCCCAGCATTTT. This chain uses TRBV6-5 with TRBJ1-5; 7 bases map to TRBD1. The V gene's germline CDR1 is MNHEY and CDR2 SVGAGI. The CDR3 is 15 amino acids. Germline trimming cut 5 bases from V and 2 bases from J; bases unmatched to any gene: 6.

This clone was observed once. The rearrangement uses TRBV6-5 and TRBJ1-3, with TRBD1 identical over 7 bases. From germline, CDR1 is MNHEY and CDR2 SVGAGI. Germline trimming cut 5 bases from V and 3 bases from J; bases unmatched to any gene: 7. The CDR3 length is 15 residues. The CDR3 spells CASSRQGTNGNTIYF. The CDR3 bases are TGTGCCAGCAGTCGACAGGGAACTAATGGAAACACCATATATTTT.

V is TRBV11-2 and J is TRBJ2-7; the D gene is possibly TRBD2 (6 bases). CDR1 is SGHAT, CDR2 FQNNGV, per germline. Trimming removed 1 base at V and 5 bases at J, with 12 bases between. The CDR3 length is 14 residues. The CDR3 is CASSLGRGVHEQYF. In DNA form, the CDR3 reads TGTGCCAGCAGCTTAGGGCGGGGAGTGCACGAGCAGTACTTC.

The chain joins TRBV6-5 to TRBJ1-2; TRBD1 aligns across 8 bases. The CDR3 is 14 residues long. V lost 6 bases to trimming and J lost 6 bases; unmatched junction nucleotides: 9. From germline, CDR1 is MNHEY and CDR2 SVGAGI. CDR3 bases: TGTGCCAGCAGCTGGACAGGGACAATTAATGGCTACACCTTC. It yields the protein CASSWTGTINGYTF.

The chain links TRBV19 to TRBJ1-2; D is ambiguous. Per germline, CDR1 LNHDA and CDR2 SQIVND (reference sequence). V was trimmed by 11 bases and J by 0 bases, leaving 13 bases between them. The CDR3 spans 13 residues. The CDR3 loop is CAAGPRANYGYTF. The CDR3 DNA follows: TGTGCCGCAGGTCCGAGAGCTAACTATGGCTACACCTTC.

The chain recombines TRBV3-1 (or the pseudogene TRBV3-2) with TRBJ2-7, with TRBD1 matching over 11 bases. The ends lost 4 bases at V and 7 bases at J; junction bases unmatched: 12. Germline V gene sequence: CDR1 LGHDT, CDR2 YNNKEL (reference sequence). This CDR3 has 16 amino acids. The CDR3 sequence: CASSPEGDRGFWEQYF. The CDR3 nucleotides read TGTGCCAGCAGCCCAGAGGGGGACAGGGGGTTTTGGGAGCAGTACTTC.

A single count supports this clone. The V call is TRBV11-2, the J call TRBJ2-7; 7 bases line up with TRBD1. J gave up 6 bases and V 0 bases, and 8 bases lay outside the gene matches. From germline, CDR1 is SGHAT and CDR2 FQNNGV. The CDR3 consists of 15 residues. The CDR3: CASSLDDRVGLEQYF. The CDR3 DNA reads TGTGCCAGCAGCTTAGATGACAGGGTCGGGCTCGAGCAGTACTTC.

The V and J genes are TRBV11-2 and TRBJ2-3; D perhaps matches TRBD2 (6 bases). Germline CDR1 reads SGHAT; CDR2 reads FQNNGV. The ends were cut back, 2 bases at V and 3 bases at J, with 9 bases in the middle. The CDR3 has 14 residues. CDR3 DNA sequence: TGTGCCAGCAGCTTAAGTCGGGAGACAGATACGCAGTATTTT. As protein: CASSLSRETDTQYF.

The chain's CDR3 is CASSLSPGNSPLHF. In DNA form, the CDR3 reads TGTGCCAGCAGCTTATCCCCAGGGAATTCACCCCTCCACTTT. The V and J genes are TRBV7-9 and TRBJ1-6, with D perhaps matching TRBD1 (5 bases). The CDR3 sequence is 14 residues long. Germline-derived CDR1 and CDR2 are SEHNR and FQNEAQ (reference sequence). With 2 bases removed from V and 7 bases from J, the gap between germline ends came to 9 bases.

V is TRBV6-5 and J is TRBJ2-2; no clear D. The V and J ends lost 0 bases and 3 bases respectively, with 5 bases between them. CDR3 size: 14 residues. Germline CDR1 is MNHEY and CDR2 is SVGAGI. DNA of the CDR3: TGTGCCAGCAGTTACTCCCGAGACACCGGGGAGCTGTTTTTT. It translates to CASSYSRDTGELFF.

The rearrangement joins TRBV10-2 to TRBJ2-5, with 10 bases lining up with TRBD2. Per the germline V gene, CDR1 is WSHSY and CDR2 is SAAADI. This CDR3 has 17 amino acids. Trimming took 6 bases from V and 4 from J; bases not matched to a gene: 14. As DNA, the CDR3 is TGCGCCAGCAGGATGACGCCTACTAGCGGGGTAGGAGAGACCCAGTACTTC. Translation: CASRMTPTSGVGETQYF.

The chain is built from TRBV5-1 and TRBJ2-2, with TRBD2 identical over 10 bases. Germline V lookup: CDR1 SGHRS, CDR2 YFSETQ. The CDR3 consists of 18 residues. V gave up 4 bases and J gave up 4 bases; unmatched junction bases: 13. This CDR3 reads CASSQGGLAGAGTGELFF. The CDR3 DNA follows: TGCGCCAGCAGCCAGGGGGGGCTAGCGGGAGCCGGCACCGGGGAGCTGTTTTTT.

The table lists this clone with a few counts. This chain uses TRBV14 with TRBJ1-2; 9 nucleotides match TRBD1. CDR3 size: 14 residues. V trimming: 4 bases; J trimming: 4 bases; junction bases outside the gene matches: 4. Germline V CDR1 and CDR2: SGHDN, FVKESK. The CDR3 protein is CASSPGTGSYGYTF. The CDR3 coding sequence is TGTGCCAGCAGCCCCGGGACAGGGAGCTATGGCTACACCTTC.

This clone was picked up a small number of times. The chain links TRBV2 to TRBJ1-2; D remains unclear. Per the germline V gene, CDR1 is SNHLY and CDR2 is FYNNEI. Trimming cost V 8 bases and J 5 bases, with 3 bases left between them. CDR3 size: 9 residues. The CDR3 region has the DNA TGTGCCAGCGAGTATGGCTACACCTTC. Translating gives CASEYGYTF.

V gene TRBV18 combines with J gene TRBJ1-5; D is perhaps TRBD1 (5 bases). Trimming pared 2 bases from V and 3 bases from J, leaving 8 bases between. Germline CDR1 KGHSH, CDR2 LQKENI. The CDR3 has 14 residues. CDR3 sequence: CASSPETVNQPQHF. As DNA, the CDR3 is TGTGCCAGCTCACCAGAGACAGTCAATCAGCCCCAGCATTTT. Looking up the rest from reference TRBV18 and TRBJ1-5 gives the full variable domain: NAGVMQNPRHLVRRRGQEARLRCSPMKGHSHVYWYRQLPEEGLKFMVYLQKENIIDESGMPKERFSAEFPKEGPSILRIQQVVRGDSAAYFCASSPETVNQPQHFGDGTRLSIL.

The chain combines TRBV3-1 (or the pseudogene TRBV3-2) with TRBJ2-7, with 9 bases lining up with TRBD1. The CDR3 is made up of 16 amino acids. Germline assignment: CDR1 LGHDT and CDR2 YNNKEL (reference sequence). J lost 3 bases, V lost 3 bases, and 9 bases had no gene match. CDR3 region: CASSQKTGGLNYEQYF. The CDR3 DNA follows: TGTGCCAGCAGCCAGAAAACAGGGGGCCTCAACTACGAGCAGTACTTC.

V is TRBV19 and J is TRBJ2-2; perhaps TRBD1 as D (6 bases). CDR3 length equals 15 residues. CDR1 is LNHDA, CDR2 SQIVND, per germline (reference sequence). V lost 5 bases and J lost 1, with 11 bases in between. CDR3 in DNA: TGTGCCAGTAGTGGAGTACAGGGGAACACCGGGGAGCTGTTTTTT. Translation gives CASSGVQGNTGELFF.